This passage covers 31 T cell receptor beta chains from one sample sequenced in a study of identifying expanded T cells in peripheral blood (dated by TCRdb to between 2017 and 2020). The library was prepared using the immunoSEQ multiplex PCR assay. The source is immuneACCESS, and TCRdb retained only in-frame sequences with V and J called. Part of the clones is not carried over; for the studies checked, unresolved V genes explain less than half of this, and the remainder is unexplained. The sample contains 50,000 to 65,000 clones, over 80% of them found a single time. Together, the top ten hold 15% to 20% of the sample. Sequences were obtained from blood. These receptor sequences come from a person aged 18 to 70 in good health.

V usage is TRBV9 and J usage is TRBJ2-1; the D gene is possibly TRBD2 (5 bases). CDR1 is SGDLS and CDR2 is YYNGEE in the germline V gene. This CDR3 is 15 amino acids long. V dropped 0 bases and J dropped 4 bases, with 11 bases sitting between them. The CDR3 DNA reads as TGTGCCAGCAGCGTAGTGGCCGGGGAGTACAATGAGCAGTTCTTC. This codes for CASSVVAGEYNEQFF. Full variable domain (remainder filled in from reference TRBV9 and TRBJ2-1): DSGVTQTPKHLITATGQRVTLRCSPRSGDLSVYWYQQSLDQGLQFLIQYYNGEERAKGNILERFSAQQFPDLHSELNLSSLELGDSALYFCASSVVAGEYNEQFFGPGTRLTVL.

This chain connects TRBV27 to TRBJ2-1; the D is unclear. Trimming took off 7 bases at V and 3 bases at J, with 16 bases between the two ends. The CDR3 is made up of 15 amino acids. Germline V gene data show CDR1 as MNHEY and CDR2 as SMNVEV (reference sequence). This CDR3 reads CASTFLDPLYNEQFF. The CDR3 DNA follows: TGTGCCAGCACTTTCCTCGACCCCCTCTACAATGAGCAGTTCTTC.

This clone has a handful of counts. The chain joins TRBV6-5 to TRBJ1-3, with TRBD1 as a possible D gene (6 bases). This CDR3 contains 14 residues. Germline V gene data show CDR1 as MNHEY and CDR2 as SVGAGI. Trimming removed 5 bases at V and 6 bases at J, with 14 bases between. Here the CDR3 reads CASSPTYRANTIYF. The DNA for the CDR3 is TGTGCCAGCAGTCCGACCTACAGGGCAAACACCATATATTTT.

The CDR3 loop reads CSVEESGGNEQFF. The CDR3 DNA follows: TGCAGCGTTGAAGAATCAGGTGGCAATGAGCAGTTCTTC. This sequence joins TRBV29-1 and TRBJ2-1, with unresolved D. The CDR3 has 13 residues. Germline CDR1 reads SQVTM; CDR2 reads ANQGSEA. The ends were cut back, 0 bases at V and 6 bases at J, with 9 bases in the middle.

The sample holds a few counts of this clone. The CDR3 sequence: CASSPSPSGTGELFF. For the CDR3, the DNA is TGCGCCAGCAGCCCCTCCCCTAGCGGTACCGGGGAGCTGTTTTTT. This chain joins TRBV4-1 and TRBJ2-2; 7 bases map to TRBD2. Germline V CDR1 and CDR2: MGHRA, YSYEKL. The CDR3 loop spans 15 amino acids. The V and J ends lost 4 bases and 5 bases, in that order; junction bases with no gene match: 7.

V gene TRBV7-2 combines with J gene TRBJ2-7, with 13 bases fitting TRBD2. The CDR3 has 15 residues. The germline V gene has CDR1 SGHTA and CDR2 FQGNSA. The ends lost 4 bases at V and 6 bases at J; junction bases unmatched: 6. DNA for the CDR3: TGTGCCAGCAGCTCGGGACTAGCGGGGTCCGGCGAGCAGTACTTC. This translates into CASSSGLAGSGEQYF.

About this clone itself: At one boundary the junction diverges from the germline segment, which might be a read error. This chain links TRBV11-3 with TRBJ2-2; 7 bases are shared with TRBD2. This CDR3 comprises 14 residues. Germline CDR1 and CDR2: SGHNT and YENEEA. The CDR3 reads CASSWGGNAGELFF. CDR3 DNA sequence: TGTGCCAGCAGCTGGGGAGGGAACGCCGGGGAGCTGTTTTTT.

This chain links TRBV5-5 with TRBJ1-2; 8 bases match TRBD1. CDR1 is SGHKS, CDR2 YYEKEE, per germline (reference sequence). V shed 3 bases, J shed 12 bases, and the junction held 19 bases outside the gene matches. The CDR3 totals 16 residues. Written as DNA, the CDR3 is TGTGCCAGCAGCTCTTGGAGCCACGGGACAGGCGCACACCACACCTTC. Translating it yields CASSSWSHGTGAHHTF.

CDR3 in DNA: TGTGCCAGCAGTGAAGCCGGGAGGGCAGCTTATCAGCCCCAGCATTTT. Its protein product is CASSEAGRAAYQPQHF. J is TRBJ1-5 and V is TRBV2; the D is unclear. The CDR3 extends over 16 amino acids. The germline CDR1 and CDR2 sequences are SNHLY and FYNNEI. Trimming cost V 0 bases and J 5 bases, with 14 bases left between them.

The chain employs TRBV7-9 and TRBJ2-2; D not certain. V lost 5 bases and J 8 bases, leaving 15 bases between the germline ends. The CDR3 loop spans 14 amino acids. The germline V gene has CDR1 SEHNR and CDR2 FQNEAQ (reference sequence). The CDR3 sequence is CASSLKGIQGELFF. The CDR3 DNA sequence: TGTGCCAGCAGCCTTAAGGGTATTCAGGGGGAGCTGTTTTTT.

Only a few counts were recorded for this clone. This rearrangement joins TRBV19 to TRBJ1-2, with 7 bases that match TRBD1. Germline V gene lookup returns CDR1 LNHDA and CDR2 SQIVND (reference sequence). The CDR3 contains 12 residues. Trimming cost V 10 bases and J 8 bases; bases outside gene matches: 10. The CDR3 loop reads CATKDRVDGYTF. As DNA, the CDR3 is TGTGCCACCAAAGACAGGGTGGACGGCTACACCTTC.

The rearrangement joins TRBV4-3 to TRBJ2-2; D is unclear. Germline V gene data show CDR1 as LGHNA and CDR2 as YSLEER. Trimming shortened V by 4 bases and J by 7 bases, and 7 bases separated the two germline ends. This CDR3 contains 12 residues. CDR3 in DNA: TGCGCCAGCAGCCGGGCTAACGGGGAGCTGTTTTTT. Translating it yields CASSRANGELFF.

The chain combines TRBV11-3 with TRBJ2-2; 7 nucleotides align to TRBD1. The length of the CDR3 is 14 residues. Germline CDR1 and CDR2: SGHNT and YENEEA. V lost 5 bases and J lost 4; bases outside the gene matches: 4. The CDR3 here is CASSLGDSTGELFF. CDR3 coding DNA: TGTGCCAGCAGCCTAGGGGACAGCACCGGGGAGCTGTTTTTT. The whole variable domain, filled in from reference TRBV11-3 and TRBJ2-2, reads EAGVVQSPRYKIIEKKQPVAFWCNPISGHNTLYWYLQNLGQGPELLIRYENEEAVDDSQLPKDRFSAERLKGVDSTLKIQPAELGDSAVYLCASSLGDSTGELFFGEGSRLTVL.

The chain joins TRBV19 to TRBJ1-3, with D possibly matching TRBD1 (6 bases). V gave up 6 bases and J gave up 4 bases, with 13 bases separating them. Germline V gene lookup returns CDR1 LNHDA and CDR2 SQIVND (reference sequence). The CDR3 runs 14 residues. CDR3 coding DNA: TGTGCCAGTAGCTTTGCAGGGGCGGGAAACACCATATATTTT. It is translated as CASSFAGAGNTIYF. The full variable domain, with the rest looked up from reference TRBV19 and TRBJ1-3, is DGGITQSPKYLFRKEGQNVTLSCEQNLNHDAMYWYRQDPGQGLRLIYYSQIVNDFQKGDIAEGYSVSREKKESFPLTVTSAQKNPTAFYLCASSFAGAGNTIYFGEGSWLTVV.

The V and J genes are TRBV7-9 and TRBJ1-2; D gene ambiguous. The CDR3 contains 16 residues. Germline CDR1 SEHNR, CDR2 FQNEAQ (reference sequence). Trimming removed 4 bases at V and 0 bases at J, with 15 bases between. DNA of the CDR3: TGTGCCAGCAGCTCCACCTTTTCGGCCTCTAACTATGGCTACACCTTC. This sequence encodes CASSSTFSASNYGYTF. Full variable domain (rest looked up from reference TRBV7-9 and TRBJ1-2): DTGVSQNPRHKITKRGQNVTFRCDPISEHNRLYWYRQTLGQGPEFLTYFQNEAQLEKSRLLSDRFSAERPKGSFSTLEIQRTEQGDSAMYLCASSSTFSASNYGYTFGSGTRLTVV.

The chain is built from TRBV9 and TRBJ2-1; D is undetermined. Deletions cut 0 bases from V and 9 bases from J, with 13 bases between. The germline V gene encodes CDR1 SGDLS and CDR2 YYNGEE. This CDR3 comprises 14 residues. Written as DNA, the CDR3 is TGTGCCAGCAGCGTAGGTGCCCAGGCTGGTGAGCAGTTCTTC. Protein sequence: CASSVGAQAGEQFF.

The CDR3 coding sequence is TGTGCCAGCAGAGGCGAGAATTCACCCCTCCACTTT. Translated, it gives CASRGENSPLHF. This rearrangement joins TRBV6-5 to TRBJ1-6; D uncertain. The germline V and J ends were trimmed by 6 bases and 7 bases, with 7 bases remaining between them. This CDR3 has 12 residues. Germline V gene lookup returns CDR1 MNHEY and CDR2 SVGAGI.

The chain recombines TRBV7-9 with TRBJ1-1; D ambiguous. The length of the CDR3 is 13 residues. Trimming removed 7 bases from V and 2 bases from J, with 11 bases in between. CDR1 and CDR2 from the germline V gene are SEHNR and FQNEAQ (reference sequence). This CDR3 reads CASIRWVNTEAFF. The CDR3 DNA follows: TGTGCCAGCATACGGTGGGTTAACACTGAAGCTTTCTTT.

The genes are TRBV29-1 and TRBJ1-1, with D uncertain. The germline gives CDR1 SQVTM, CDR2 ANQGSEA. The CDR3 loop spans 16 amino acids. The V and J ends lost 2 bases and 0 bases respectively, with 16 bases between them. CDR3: CSVESVAGTVNTEAFF. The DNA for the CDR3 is TGCAGCGTTGAAAGCGTGGCAGGCACGGTGAACACTGAAGCTTTCTTT.

The CDR3 sequence: CASSLLEELFF. DNA for the CDR3: TGTGCCAGCAGTCTCCTTGAGGAGCTGTTTTTT. V gene TRBV6-5 combines with J gene TRBJ2-2; D is unclear. V lost 5 bases, J lost 10 bases, and 8 bases lay in between. The germline gives CDR1 MNHEY, CDR2 SVGAGI. CDR3 length: 11 amino acids.

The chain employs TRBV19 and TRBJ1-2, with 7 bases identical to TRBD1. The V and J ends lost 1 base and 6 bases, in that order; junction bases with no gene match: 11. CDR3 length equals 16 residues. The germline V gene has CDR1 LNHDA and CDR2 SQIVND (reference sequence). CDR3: CASSIAPGTAVDGYTF. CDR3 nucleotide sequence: TGTGCCAGTAGTATAGCACCCGGGACAGCGGTGGATGGCTACACCTTC.

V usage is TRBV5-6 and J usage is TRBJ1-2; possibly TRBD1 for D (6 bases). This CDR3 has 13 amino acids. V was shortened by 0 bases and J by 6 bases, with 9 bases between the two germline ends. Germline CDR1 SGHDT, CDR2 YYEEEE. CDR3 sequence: CASSLGQANGYTF. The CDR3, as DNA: TGTGCCAGCAGCTTGGGACAGGCAAATGGCTACACCTTC.

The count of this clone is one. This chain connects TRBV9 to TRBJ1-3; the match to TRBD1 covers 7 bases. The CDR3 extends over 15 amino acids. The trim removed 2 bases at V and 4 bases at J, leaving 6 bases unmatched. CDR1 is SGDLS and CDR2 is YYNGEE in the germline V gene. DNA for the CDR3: TGTGCCAGCAGCGTGGTAGGAGGGGGCGGAAACACCATATATTTT. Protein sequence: CASSVVGGGGNTIYF.

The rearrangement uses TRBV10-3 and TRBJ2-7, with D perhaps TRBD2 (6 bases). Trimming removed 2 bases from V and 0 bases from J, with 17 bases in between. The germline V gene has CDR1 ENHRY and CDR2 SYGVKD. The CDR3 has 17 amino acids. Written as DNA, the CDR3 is TGTGCCATCAGTGAGCCTGGCGGGGCAGCCTCCTCCTACGAGCAGTACTTC. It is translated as CAISEPGGAASSYEQYF.

The CDR3 coding sequence is TGTGCCAGTATAGCGGGAATGAACACTGAAGCTTTCTTT. Its translation: CASIAGMNTEAFF. This rearrangement joins TRBV2 to TRBJ1-1; D is undetermined. CDR3 length equals 13 residues. CDR1 and CDR2 (germline): SNHLY, FYNNEI. Deletions cut 9 bases from V and 0 bases from J, with 11 bases between.

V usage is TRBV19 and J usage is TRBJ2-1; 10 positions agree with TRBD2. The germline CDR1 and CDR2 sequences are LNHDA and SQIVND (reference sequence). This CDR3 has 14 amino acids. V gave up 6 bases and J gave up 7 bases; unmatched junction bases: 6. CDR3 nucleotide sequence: TGTGCCAGTAGGAAAGGGACTAGCGAGAATGAGCAGTTCTTC. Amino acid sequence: CASRKGTSENEQFF. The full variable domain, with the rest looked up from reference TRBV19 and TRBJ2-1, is DGGITQSPKYLFRKEGQNVTLSCEQNLNHDAMYWYRQDPGQGLRLIYYSQIVNDFQKGDIAEGYSVSREKKESFPLTVTSAQKNPTAFYLCASRKGTSENEQFFGPGTRLTVL.

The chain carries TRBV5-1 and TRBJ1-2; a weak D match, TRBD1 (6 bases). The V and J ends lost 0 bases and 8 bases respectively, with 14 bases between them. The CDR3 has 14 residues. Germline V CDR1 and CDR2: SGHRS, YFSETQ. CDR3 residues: CASSLVGGAEGYTF. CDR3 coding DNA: TGCGCCAGCAGCTTGGTTGGGGGCGCGGAAGGCTACACCTTC.

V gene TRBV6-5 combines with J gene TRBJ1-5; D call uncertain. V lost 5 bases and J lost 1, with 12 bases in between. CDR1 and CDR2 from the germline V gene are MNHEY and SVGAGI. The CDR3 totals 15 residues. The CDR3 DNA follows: TGTGCCAGCAGTCGCGACGGAAAGAGCAATCAGCCCCAGCATTTT. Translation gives CASSRDGKSNQPQHF.

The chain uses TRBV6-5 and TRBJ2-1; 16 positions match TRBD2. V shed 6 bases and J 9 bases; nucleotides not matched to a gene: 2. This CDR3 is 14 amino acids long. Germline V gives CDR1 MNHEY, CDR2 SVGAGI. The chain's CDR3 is CASRGLAGGREQFF. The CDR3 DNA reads TGTGCCAGCAGGGGACTAGCGGGAGGGCGTGAGCAGTTCTTC.

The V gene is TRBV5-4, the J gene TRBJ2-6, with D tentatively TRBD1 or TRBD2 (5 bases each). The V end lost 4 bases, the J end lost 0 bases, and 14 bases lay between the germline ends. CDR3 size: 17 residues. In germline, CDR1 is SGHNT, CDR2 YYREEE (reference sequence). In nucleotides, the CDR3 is TGTGCCAGCAGCCTAGATCGGGGCACCTCTGGGGCCAACGTCCTGACTTTC. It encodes CASSLDRGTSGANVLTF.

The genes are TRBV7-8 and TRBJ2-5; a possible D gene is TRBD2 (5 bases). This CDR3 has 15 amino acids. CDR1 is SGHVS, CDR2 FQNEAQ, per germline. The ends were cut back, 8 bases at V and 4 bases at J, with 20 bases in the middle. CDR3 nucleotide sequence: TGTGCCAGCTTGCTCATTGGCACCGAGGGAGAGACCCAGTACTTC. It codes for CASLLIGTEGETQYF.